This T cell receptor (beta chain) was profiled in a study of blood T cells in healthy people across ages. Per the germline V gene, CDR1 is SGHRS and CDR2 is YFSETQ. The V and J ends lost 0 bases and 0 bases respectively, with 4 bases between them. This CDR3 contains 13 residues. A J-beta primer mix and a sample-barcoded 5' primer were used in a second PCR of roughly 6 to 11 cycles. TCRdb redid the calling of the 5' RACE reads with MiXCR, one entry per CDR3 protein. Here the sample spans fewer than 950,000 distinct CDR3 sequences, roughly 34% being singletons. The clonotype was recovered from a man in his late teens or twenties in good health. The sequenced material came from blood. The rearrangement links TRBV5-1 to TRBJ2-7; D not certain. The CDR3 protein is CASSLDFSYEQYF. The CDR3 bases are TGCGCCAGCAGCTTGGACTTCTCCTACGAGCAGTACTTC.